The T cell receptor beta chain under discussion was sequenced for a study of blood T cells in healthy people across ages. Study outcomes and limitations: Using unsorted PBMCs precluded a conclusive naive versus antigen-experienced comparison. When one million T cells were used, diversity estimates were thought to be underestimates. Naive T cell percentage showed a strong correlation with TCR beta diversity.

On this clonotype itself: Antigen: not known.

Losses at the gene ends were 0 bases for V and 2 bases for J; bases not matched to a gene: 6. Germline V gene data show CDR1 as SGHRS and CDR2 as YFSETQ. The CDR3 runs to 16 residues. A second about 7 to 12 cycle PCR used barcoded and J-beta primers. One entry per CDR3 protein results from TCRdb running MiXCR on the 5' RACE reads. The table records about 2 million distinct CDR3 sequences, roughly 52% of them present only once. Isolation per sample recovered at least 7 million PBMCs. The V gene is TRBV5-1, the J gene TRBJ2-3; 7 bases map to TRBD1. Sequenced material: blood. This TCR was sampled from a woman in her thirties or forties in good health. CDR3 nucleotides: TGCGCCAGCAGCTTGGCAGGGGGAAGCTTCACAGATACGCAGTATTTT. Its translation: CASSLAGGSFTDTQYF.